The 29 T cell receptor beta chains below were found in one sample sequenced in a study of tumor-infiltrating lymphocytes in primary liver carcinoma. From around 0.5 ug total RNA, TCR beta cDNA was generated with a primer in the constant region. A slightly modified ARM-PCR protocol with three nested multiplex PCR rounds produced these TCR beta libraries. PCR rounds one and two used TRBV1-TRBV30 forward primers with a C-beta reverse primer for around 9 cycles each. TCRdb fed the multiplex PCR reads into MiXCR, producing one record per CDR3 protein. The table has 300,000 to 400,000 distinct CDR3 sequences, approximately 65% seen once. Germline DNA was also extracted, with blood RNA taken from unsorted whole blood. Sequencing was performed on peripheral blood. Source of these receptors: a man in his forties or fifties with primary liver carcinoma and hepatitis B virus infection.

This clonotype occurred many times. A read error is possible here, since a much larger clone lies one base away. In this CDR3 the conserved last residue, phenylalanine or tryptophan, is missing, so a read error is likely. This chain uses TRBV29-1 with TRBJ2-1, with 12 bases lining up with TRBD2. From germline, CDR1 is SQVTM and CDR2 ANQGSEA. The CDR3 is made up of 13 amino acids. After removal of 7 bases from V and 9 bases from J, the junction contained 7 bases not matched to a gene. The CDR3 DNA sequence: TGCAGCGGGCGACTAGCGGGAGTAAGTGAGCAGTTCCTC. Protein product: CSGRLAGVSEQFL.

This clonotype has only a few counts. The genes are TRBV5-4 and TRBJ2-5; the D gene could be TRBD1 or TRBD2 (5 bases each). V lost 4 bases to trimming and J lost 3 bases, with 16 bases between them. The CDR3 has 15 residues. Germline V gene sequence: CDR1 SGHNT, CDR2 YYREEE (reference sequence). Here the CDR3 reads CASSHQGLGKETQYF. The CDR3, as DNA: TGTGCCAGCAGCCATCAGGGCCTCGGGAAAGAGACCCAGTACTTC. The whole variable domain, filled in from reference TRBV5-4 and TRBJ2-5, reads ETGVTQSPTHLIKTRGQQVTLRCSSQSGHNTVSWYQQALGQGPQFIFQYYREEENGRGNFPPRFSGLQFPNYSSELNVNALELDDSALYLCASSHQGLGKETQYFGPGTRLLVL.

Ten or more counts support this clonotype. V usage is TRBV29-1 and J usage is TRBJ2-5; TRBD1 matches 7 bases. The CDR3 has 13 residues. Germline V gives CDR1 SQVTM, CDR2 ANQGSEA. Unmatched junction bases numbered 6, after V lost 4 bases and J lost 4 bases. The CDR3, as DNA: TGCAGCGTTGGGGGGACAGTTGGAGAGACCCAGTACTTC. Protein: CSVGGTVGETQYF.

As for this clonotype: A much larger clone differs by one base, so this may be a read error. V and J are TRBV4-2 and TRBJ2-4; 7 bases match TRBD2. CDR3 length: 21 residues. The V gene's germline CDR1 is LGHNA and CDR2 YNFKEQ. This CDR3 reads CASSHLRGGGEAPGAKHIQYF. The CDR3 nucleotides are TGTGCCAGCAGCCATCTTCGGGGCGGGGGAGAGGCCCCCGGAGCCAAACACATTCAGTACTTC.

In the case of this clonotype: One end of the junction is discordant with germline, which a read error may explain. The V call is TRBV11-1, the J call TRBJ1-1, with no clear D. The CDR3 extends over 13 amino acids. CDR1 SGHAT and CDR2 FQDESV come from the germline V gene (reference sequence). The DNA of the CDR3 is TGTCCCAGCAGCTTAGAGGTGAACACCGAAGCTTTCTTT. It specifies CPSSLEVNTEAFF.

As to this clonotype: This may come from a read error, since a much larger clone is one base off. CDR3 residues: CSVPQGTADTQYF. CDR3 nucleotides: TGCAGCGTTCCACAGGGTACAGCTGATACGCAGTATTTT. The chain combines TRBV29-1 with TRBJ2-3, with D perhaps matching TRBD1 (6 bases). CDR3 length equals 13 residues. V dropped 5 bases and J dropped 6 bases, with 15 bases sitting between them. Germline CDR1 is SQVTM and CDR2 is ANQGSEA.

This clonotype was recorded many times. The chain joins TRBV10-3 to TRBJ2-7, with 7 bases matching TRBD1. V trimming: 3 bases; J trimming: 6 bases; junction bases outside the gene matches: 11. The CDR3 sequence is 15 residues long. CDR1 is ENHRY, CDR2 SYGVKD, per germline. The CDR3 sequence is CAISDSTGRPSEQYF. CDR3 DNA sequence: TGTGCCATCAGTGACTCGACAGGGAGACCGTCCGAGCAGTACTTC.

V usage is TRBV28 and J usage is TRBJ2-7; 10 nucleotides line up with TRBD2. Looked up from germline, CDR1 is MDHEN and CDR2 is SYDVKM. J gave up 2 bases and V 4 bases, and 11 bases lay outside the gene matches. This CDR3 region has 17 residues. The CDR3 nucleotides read TGTGCCAGCAGTTCGCCGGGACTAGCGACTAGAACCTACGAGCAGTACTTC. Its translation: CASSSPGLATRTYEQYF.

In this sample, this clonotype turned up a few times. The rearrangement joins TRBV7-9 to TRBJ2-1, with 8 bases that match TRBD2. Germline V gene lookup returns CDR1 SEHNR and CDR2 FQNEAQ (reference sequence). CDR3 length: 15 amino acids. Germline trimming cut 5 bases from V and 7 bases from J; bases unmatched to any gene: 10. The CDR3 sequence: CASSPGLDPRNEQFF. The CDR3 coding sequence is TGTGCCAGCAGCCCGGGACTAGACCCTCGGAATGAGCAGTTCTTC.

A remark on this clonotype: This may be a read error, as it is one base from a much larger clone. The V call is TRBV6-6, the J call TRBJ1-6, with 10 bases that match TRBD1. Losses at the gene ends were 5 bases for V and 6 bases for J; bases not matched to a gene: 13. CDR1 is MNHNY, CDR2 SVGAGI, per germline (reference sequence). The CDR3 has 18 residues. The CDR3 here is CASSKGTGDATGNSPLHF. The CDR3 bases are TGTGCCAGCAGTAAAGGGACAGGGGACGCGACGGGTAATTCACCCCTCCACTTT.

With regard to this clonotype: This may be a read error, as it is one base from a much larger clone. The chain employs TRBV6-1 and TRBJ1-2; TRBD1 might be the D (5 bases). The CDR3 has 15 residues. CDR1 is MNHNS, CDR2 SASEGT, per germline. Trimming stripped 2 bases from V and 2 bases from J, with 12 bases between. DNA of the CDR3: TGTGCCAGCAGTGAACGGGGGGAAGGAAACTATGGCTACACCTTC. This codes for CASSERGEGNYGYTF.

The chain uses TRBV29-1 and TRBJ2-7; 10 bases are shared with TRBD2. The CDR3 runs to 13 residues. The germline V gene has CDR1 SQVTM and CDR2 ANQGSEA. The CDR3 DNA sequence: TGCGCCTCAACACTAGCGGGATCCTACGAGCAGTACTTC. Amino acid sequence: CASTLAGSYEQYF.

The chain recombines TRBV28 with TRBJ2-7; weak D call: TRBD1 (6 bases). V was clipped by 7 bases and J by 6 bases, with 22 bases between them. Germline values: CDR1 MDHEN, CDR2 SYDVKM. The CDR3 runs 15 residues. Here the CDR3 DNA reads TGTGCCAGCACCCAATCGGTAGGGGGTGGTCGCGAGCAGTACTTC. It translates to CASTQSVGGGREQYF. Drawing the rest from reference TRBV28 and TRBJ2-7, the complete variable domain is DVKVTQSSRYLVKRTGEKVFLECVQDMDHENMFWYRQDPGLGLRLIYFSYDVKMKEKGDIPEGYSVSREKKERFSLILESASTNQTSMYLCASTQSVGGGREQYFGPGTRLTVT.

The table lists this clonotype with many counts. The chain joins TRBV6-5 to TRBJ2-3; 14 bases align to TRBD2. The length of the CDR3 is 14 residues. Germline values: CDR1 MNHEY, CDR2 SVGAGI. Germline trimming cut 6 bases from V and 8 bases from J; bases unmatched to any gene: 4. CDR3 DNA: TGTGCCAGCAGACTCGGACTAGCGGGAGGTACGCAGTATTTT. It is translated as CASRLGLAGGTQYF.

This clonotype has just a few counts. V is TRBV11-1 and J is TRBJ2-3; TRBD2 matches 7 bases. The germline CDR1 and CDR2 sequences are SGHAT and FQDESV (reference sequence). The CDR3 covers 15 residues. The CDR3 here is CVSSPGRGIGDTQYF. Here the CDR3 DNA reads TGTGTCAGTAGCCCGGGGAGGGGTATAGGAGATACGCAGTATTTT.

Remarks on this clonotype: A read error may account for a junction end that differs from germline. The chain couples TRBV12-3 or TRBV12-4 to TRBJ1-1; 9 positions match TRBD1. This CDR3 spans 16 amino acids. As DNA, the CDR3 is TGTGCCAGCAGTTTACCGTCAGGACAGGGGAACACTGAAGCTTACTTT. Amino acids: CASSLPSGQGNTEAYF.

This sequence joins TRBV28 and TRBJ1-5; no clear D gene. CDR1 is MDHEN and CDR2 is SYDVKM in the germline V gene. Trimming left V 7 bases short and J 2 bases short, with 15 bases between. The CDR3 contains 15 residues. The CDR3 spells CASIWTLRGNQPQHF. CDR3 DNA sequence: TGTGCCAGCATTTGGACCTTACGAGGCAATCAGCCCCAGCATTTT.

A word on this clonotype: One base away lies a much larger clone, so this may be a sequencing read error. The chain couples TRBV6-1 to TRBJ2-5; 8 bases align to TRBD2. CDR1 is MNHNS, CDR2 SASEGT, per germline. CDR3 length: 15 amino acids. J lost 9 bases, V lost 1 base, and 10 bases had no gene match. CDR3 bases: TGTGCCAGCAGTGAAGGGGCGGGAGGAAGGGAGGCCCAGTACTTC. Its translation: CASSEGAGGREAQYF.

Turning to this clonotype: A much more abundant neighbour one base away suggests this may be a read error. Here the CDR3 reads CTSSQDLLGSSPLHF. CDR3 DNA: TGCACCAGCAGCCAAGATCTGTTAGGGAGTTCACCCCTCCACTTT. The chain employs TRBV4-3 and TRBJ1-6; D is undetermined. The CDR3 covers 15 residues. The germline gives CDR1 LGHNA, CDR2 YSLEER.

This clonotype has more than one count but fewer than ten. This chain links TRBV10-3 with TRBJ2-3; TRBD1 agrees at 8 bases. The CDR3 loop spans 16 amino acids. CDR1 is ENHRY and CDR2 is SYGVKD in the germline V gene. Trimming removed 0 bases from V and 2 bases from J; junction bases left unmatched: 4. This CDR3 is CAISESDRVPTDTQYF. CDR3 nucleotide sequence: TGTGCCATCAGTGAGTCGGACAGGGTTCCCACAGATACGCAGTATTTT.

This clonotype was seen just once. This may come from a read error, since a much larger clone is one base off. Here the CDR3 reads CASSERLTGPQNGYDQYF. CDR3 nucleotide sequence: TGTGCCAGCAGTGAGCGGTTAACCGGGCCCCAAAATGGGTACGACCAGTACTTC. The rearrangement uses TRBV6-1 and TRBJ2-7; D gene unclear. The CDR3 spans 18 residues. Germline CDR1 reads MNHNS; CDR2 reads SASEGT.

CDR3 bases: TGTGCCAGCAGTAACAGCGGGGCGTCCCCCACTGAAGCTTTCTTT. Amino acids: CASSNSGASPTEAFF. This chain links TRBV6-5 with TRBJ1-1; possibly TRBD1 for D (5 bases). CDR3 length: 15 residues. Germline-derived CDR1 and CDR2 are MNHEY and SVGAGI. V gave up 5 bases and J gave up 4 bases, with 17 bases separating them.

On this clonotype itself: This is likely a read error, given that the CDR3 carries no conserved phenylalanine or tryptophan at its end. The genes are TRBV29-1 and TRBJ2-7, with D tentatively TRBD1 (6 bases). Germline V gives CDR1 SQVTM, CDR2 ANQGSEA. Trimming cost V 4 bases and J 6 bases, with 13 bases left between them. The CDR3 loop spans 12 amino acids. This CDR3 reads CSVVQGRFEQYI. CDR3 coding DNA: TGCAGCGTTGTGCAGGGGCGGTTCGAGCAGTACATT.

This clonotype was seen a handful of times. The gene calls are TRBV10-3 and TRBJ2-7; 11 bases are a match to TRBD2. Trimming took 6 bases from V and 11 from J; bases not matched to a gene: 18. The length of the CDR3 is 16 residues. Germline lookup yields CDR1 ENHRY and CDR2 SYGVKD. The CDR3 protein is CAIRLRLAGPGEQEYF. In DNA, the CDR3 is TGTGCCATCAGACTCCGACTAGCGGGACCCGGGGAACAGGAGTACTTC.

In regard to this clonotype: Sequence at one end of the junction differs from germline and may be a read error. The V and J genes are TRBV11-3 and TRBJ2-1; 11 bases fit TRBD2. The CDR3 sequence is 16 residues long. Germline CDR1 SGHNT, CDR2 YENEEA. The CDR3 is CTSSLECGTSGPGRFF. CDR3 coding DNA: TGTACCAGCAGCTTAGAATGCGGGACTAGCGGTCCAGGGCGGTTCTTC.

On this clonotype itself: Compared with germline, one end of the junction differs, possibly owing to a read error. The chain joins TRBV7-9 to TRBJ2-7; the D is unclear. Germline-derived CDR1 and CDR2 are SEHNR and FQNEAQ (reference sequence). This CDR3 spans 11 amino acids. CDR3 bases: TGTGCCAGCAGTCCGATAGGCGAGCATTACTTC. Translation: CASSPIGEHYF.

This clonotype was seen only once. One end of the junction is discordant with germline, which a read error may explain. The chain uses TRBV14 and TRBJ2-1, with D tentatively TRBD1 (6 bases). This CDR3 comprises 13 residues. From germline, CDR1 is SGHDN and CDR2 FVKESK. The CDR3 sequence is CVSSQGHYNEQFF. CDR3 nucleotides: TGTGTCAGCAGCCAGGGACATTACAATGAGCAGTTCTTC.

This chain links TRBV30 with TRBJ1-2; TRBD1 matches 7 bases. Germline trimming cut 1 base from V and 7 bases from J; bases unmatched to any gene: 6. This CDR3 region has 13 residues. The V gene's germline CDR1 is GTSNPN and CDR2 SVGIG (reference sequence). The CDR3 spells CAWSGDRAGGYTF. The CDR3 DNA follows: TGTGCCTGGAGTGGAGACAGGGCAGGTGGCTACACCTTC.

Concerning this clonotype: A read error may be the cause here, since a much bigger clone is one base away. In DNA, the CDR3 is TGTACCAGCAGCTTGTCCCCAACCGGAGAGACCCAGTACTTC. It encodes CTSSLSPTGETQYF. The rearrangement links TRBV5-5 to TRBJ2-5; no clear D. Germline V gives CDR1 SGHKS, CDR2 YYEKEE (reference sequence). The CDR3 has 14 residues. Supplemented by reference TRBV5-5 and TRBJ2-5, the full variable domain reads DAGVTQSPTHLIKTRGQQVTLRCSPISGHKSVSWYQQVLGQGPQFIFQYYEKEERGRGNFPDRFSARQFPNYSSELNVNALLLGDSALYLCTSSLSPTGETQYFGPGTRLLVL.